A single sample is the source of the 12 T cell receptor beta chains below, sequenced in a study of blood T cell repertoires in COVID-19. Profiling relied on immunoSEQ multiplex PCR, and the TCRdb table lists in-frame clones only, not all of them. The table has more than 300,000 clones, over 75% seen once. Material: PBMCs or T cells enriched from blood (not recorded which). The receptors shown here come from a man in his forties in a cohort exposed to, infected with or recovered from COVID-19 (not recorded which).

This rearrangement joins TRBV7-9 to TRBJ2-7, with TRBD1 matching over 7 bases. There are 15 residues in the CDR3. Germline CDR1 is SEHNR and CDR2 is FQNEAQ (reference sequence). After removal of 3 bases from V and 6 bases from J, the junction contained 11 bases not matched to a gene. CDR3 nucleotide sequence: TGTGCCAGCAGCTTTGGCGACAGGGACATCGTCGAGCAGTACTTC. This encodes CASSFGDRDIVEQYF.

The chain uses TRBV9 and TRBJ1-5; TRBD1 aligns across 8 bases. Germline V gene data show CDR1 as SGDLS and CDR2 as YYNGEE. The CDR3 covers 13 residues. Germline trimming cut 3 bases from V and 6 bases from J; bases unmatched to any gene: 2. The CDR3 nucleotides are TGTGCCAGCAGCGATGACAGGGGTCAGCCCCAGCATTTT. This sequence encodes CASSDDRGQPQHF.

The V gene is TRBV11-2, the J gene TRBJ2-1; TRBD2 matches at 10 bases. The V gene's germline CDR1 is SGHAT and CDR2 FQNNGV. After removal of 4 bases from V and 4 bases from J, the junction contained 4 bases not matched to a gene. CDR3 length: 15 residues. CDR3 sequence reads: CASSSSGSFYNEQFF. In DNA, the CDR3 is TGTGCCAGCAGCTCTAGCGGGAGTTTTTACAATGAGCAGTTCTTC.

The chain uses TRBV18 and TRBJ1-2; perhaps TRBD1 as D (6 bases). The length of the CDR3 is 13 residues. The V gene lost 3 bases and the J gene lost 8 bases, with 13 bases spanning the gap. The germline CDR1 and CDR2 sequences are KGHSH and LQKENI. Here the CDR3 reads CASSPDSKEGYTF. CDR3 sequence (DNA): TGTGCCAGCTCACCGGACAGCAAGGAGGGCTACACCTTC.

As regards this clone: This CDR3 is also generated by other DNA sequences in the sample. The CDR3 reads CASNGGTEAFF. The CDR3 bases are TGTGCCAGCAACGGGGGAACTGAAGCTTTCTTT. The rearrangement uses TRBV2 and TRBJ1-1; D is perhaps TRBD1 (5 bases). There are 11 residues in the CDR3. Germline CDR1 SNHLY, CDR2 FYNNEI. V lost 7 bases, J lost 5 bases, and 8 bases lay in between.

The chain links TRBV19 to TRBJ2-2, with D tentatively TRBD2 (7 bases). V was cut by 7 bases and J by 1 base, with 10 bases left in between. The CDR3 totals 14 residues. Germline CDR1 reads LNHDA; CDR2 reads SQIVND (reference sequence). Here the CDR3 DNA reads TGTGCCAGTACCGGGGGGCGGAACACCGGGGAGCTGTTTTTT. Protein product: CASTGGRNTGELFF. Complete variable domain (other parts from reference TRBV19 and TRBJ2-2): DGGITQSPKYLFRKEGQNVTLSCEQNLNHDAMYWYRQDPGQGLRLIYYSQIVNDFQKGDIAEGYSVSREKKESFPLTVTSAQKNPTAFYLCASTGGRNTGELFFGEGSRLTVL.

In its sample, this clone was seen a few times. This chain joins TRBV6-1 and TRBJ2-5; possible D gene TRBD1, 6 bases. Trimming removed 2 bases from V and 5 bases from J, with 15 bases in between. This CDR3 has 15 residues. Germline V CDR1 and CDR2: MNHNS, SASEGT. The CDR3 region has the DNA TGTGCCAGCAGTGAACGGGGACAAGATTGGGAGACCCAGTACTTC. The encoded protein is CASSERGQDWETQYF.

The CDR3 here is CASSTTGTSTDTQYF. The DNA of the CDR3 is TGCGCCAGCAGCACGACCGGGACATCTACAGATACGCAGTATTTT. The chain combines TRBV5-1 with TRBJ2-3; D perhaps matches TRBD1 (6 bases). Germline V CDR1 and CDR2: SGHRS, YFSETQ. V dropped 4 bases and J dropped 3 bases, with 15 bases sitting between them. The CDR3 runs to 15 residues.

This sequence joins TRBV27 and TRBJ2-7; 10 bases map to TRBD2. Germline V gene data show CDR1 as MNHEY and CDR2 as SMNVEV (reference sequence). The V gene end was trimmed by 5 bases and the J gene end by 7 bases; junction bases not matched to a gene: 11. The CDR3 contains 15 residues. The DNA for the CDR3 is TGTGCCAGCAGTACATTAGCGGGAGGTCCTGGGGAGCAGTACTTC. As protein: CASSTLAGGPGEQYF.

In DNA form, the CDR3 reads TGCGCCAGCAGCTTGGAGCCTAGCGGGAGGGCGAACACCGGGGAGCTGTTTTTT. This codes for CASSLEPSGRANTGELFF. The chain is built from TRBV5-1 and TRBJ2-2; 12 nucleotides align to TRBD2. Germline values: CDR1 SGHRS, CDR2 YFSETQ. Trimming cost V 0 bases and J 0 bases; bases outside gene matches: 3. This CDR3 has 18 amino acids.

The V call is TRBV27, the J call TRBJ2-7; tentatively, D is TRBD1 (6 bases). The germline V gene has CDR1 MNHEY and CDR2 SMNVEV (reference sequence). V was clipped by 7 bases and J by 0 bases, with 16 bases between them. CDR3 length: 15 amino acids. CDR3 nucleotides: TGTGCCAGCACCCCAACAGGGCTTCCCTCCTACGAGCAGTACTTC. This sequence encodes CASTPTGLPSYEQYF.

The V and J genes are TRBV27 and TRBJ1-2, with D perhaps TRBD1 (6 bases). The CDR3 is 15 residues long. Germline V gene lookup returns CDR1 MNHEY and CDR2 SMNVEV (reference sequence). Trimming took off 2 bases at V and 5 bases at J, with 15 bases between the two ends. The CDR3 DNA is TGTGCCAGCAGTTTAACGGGGGGCGCGGTTTATGGCTACACCTTC. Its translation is CASSLTGGAVYGYTF.